Below, 19 T cell receptor beta chains from the same sample are listed, as sequenced in a study of shared T cell receptors in the human thymus. Assay used: immunoSEQ multiplex PCR; TCRdb lists only in-frame clones, some missing. The sample lists 600,000 or so clones, 80% to 90% occurring once. This sample was shared with a second study, whose subject was human thymus T cells.

Sequences were obtained from thymocytes. Receptors originate from a boy under two years old with a congenital heart defect.

The sample holds a few counts of this clone. This sequence joins TRBV19 and TRBJ2-1; 9 positions agree with TRBD1. The V and J ends lost 5 bases and 0 bases, in that order; junction bases with no gene match: 5. Per germline, CDR1 LNHDA and CDR2 SQIVND (reference sequence). The CDR3 has 16 amino acids. CDR3 sequence: CASSQRTGASYNEQFF. DNA of the CDR3: TGTGCCAGTAGTCAAAGGACAGGGGCCTCCTACAATGAGCAGTTCTTC.

The chain uses TRBV28 and TRBJ1-3, with a weak D call TRBD1 (6 bases). Germline-derived CDR1 and CDR2 are MDHEN and SYDVKM. The CDR3 length is 12 residues. V was clipped by 7 bases and J by 2 bases, with 6 bases between them. DNA for the CDR3: TGTGCCAGCAAGGGGGCTGGAAACACCATATATTTT. It translates to CASKGAGNTIYF.

The chain joins TRBV27 to TRBJ1-2; perhaps TRBD1 as D (6 bases). The CDR3 is made up of 13 amino acids. Deletions cut 6 bases from V and 4 bases from J, with 12 bases between. In germline, CDR1 is MNHEY, CDR2 SMNVEV (reference sequence). The CDR3 here is CASRGAQTYGYTF. CDR3 DNA: TGTGCCAGCAGGGGGGCGCAGACCTATGGCTACACCTTC.

The chain has TRBV6-1 and TRBJ2-7, with 7 bases that match TRBD1. V gave up 9 bases and J gave up 0 bases; unmatched junction bases: 2. Germline loops: CDR1 MNHNS, CDR2 SASEGT. The CDR3 covers 12 residues. CDR3 loop: CARAGGSYEQYF. CDR3 nucleotides: TGTGCCAGAGCAGGGGGCTCCTACGAGCAGTACTTC.

This rearrangement joins TRBV28 to TRBJ1-2; perhaps TRBD1 as D (6 bases). The V end lost 1 base, the J end lost 8 bases, and 8 bases lay between the germline ends. Germline CDR1 is MDHEN and CDR2 is SYDVKM. The CDR3 runs to 12 residues. CDR3 sequence reads: CASSLYREGYTF. The CDR3 bases are TGTGCCAGCAGTTTATACAGGGAAGGCTACACCTTC.

V gene TRBV6-6 combines with J gene TRBJ1-5; 7 bases align to TRBD1. Germline assignment: CDR1 MNHNY and CDR2 SVGAGI (reference sequence). V dropped 5 bases and J dropped 3; count of bases not matched to a gene: 10. CDR3 length: 16 residues. The CDR3 here is CASSNGQEGHNQPQHF. CDR3 DNA: TGTGCCAGCAGTAACGGACAGGAAGGGCACAATCAGCCCCAGCATTTT.

The CDR3 here is CASSQKVAQVTRMNTEAFF. Written as DNA, the CDR3 is TGCGCCAGCAGCCAGAAGGTTGCACAGGTCACTCGCATGAACACTGAAGCTTTCTTT. The chain carries TRBV4-3 and TRBJ1-1; a weak D match, TRBD1 (5 bases). Looked up from germline, CDR1 is LGHNA and CDR2 is YSLEER. The germline V and J ends were trimmed by 3 bases and 0 bases, with 23 bases remaining between them. The CDR3 loop spans 19 amino acids.

This clone has only one observation. The genes are TRBV28 and TRBJ2-2; 13 nucleotides align to TRBD2. The CDR3 totals 17 residues. V was clipped by 6 bases and J by 7 bases; unmatched bases: 11. Germline CDR1 and CDR2: MDHEN and SYDVKM. The CDR3 DNA sequence: TGTGCCAGCAGCGGGGACTTTACTAGCGGGAGGGTCGGGGAGCTGTTTTTT. Translation gives CASSGDFTSGRVGELFF. Using reference TRBV28 and TRBJ2-2 for the parts outside the CDR3, the full variable domain is DVKVTQSSRYLVKRTGEKVFLECVQDMDHENMFWYRQDPGLGLRLIYFSYDVKMKEKGDIPEGYSVSREKKERFSLILESASTNQTSMYLCASSGDFTSGRVGELFFGEGSRLTVL.

About this clone itself: At the DNA level, this CDR3 is encoded by other sequences in the same sample as well. This sequence joins TRBV19 and TRBJ1-6, with D perhaps matching TRBD1 (6 bases). The germline V gene has CDR1 LNHDA and CDR2 SQIVND (reference sequence). V was shortened by 7 bases and J by 8 bases, with 12 bases between the two germline ends. The CDR3 is 13 residues long. DNA for the CDR3: TGTGCCAGTAATTCACCAGGGGATTCACCCCTCCACTTT. This sequence encodes CASNSPGDSPLHF. The full variable domain, with the rest looked up from reference TRBV19 and TRBJ1-6, is DGGITQSPKYLFRKEGQNVTLSCEQNLNHDAMYWYRQDPGQGLRLIYYSQIVNDFQKGDIAEGYSVSREKKESFPLTVTSAQKNPTAFYLCASNSPGDSPLHFGNGTRLTVT.

V gene TRBV10-3 combines with J gene TRBJ1-1; no definite D call. Trimming took off 11 bases at V and 2 bases at J, with 9 bases between the two ends. The CDR3 is made up of 11 amino acids. Germline V lookup: CDR1 ENHRY, CDR2 SYGVKD. The CDR3 sequence: CASRSNTEAFF. The DNA of the CDR3 is TGTGCCTCGCGGTCTAACACTGAAGCTTTCTTT.

The chain couples TRBV19 to TRBJ2-1; maybe TRBD2 (6 bases). Germline values: CDR1 LNHDA, CDR2 SQIVND (reference sequence). V was clipped by 5 bases and J by 8 bases, with 22 bases between them. CDR3 length: 16 residues. DNA for the CDR3: TGTGCCAGTAGTCCCTTACGGACTACCTTCGGCGATGAGCAGTTCTTC. This sequence encodes CASSPLRTTFGDEQFF.

The chain combines TRBV11-2 with TRBJ2-7; TRBD1 matches at 7 bases. V lost 5 bases and J lost 2; bases outside the gene matches: 6. The V gene's germline CDR1 is SGHAT and CDR2 FQNNGV. This CDR3 contains 14 residues. CDR3 in amino acids: CASSAWTGPYEQYF. Here the CDR3 DNA reads TGTGCCAGCAGCGCGTGGACAGGACCCTACGAGCAGTACTTC.

The CDR3 nucleotides are TGTGCCAGCAGCACTCAAAAGGGACTCCCCCGAGACACCATATATTTT. Translation gives CASSTQKGLPRDTIYF. The chain combines TRBV5-5 with TRBJ1-3; possible D gene TRBD1, 5 bases. The CDR3 covers 16 residues. V was trimmed by 4 bases and J by 8 bases, leaving 22 bases between them. The V gene's germline CDR1 is SGHKS and CDR2 YYEKEE (reference sequence).

The chain recombines TRBV7-8 with TRBJ2-7; tentative D call: TRBD2 (5 bases). The CDR3 extends over 14 amino acids. V lost 5 bases, J lost 3 bases, and 14 bases lay in between. Germline V gives CDR1 SGHVS, CDR2 FQNEAQ. CDR3 loop: CASSSGDIIYEQYF. The CDR3 DNA reads as TGTGCCAGCAGCAGCGGCGACATCATCTACGAGCAGTACTTC.

V is TRBV5-5 and J is TRBJ2-1; 12 nucleotides align to TRBD2. Looked up from germline, CDR1 is SGHKS and CDR2 is YYEKEE (reference sequence). With V trimmed by 3 bases and J by 5 bases, 9 bases remained unmatched. The CDR3 runs 17 residues. The CDR3 bases are TGTGCCAGCAGCTCAGGACCAACTAGCGGGAGGCACAATGAGCAGTTCTTC. Its protein product is CASSSGPTSGRHNEQFF. Supplemented by reference TRBV5-5 and TRBJ2-1, the full variable domain reads DAGVTQSPTHLIKTRGQQVTLRCSPISGHKSVSWYQQVLGQGPQFIFQYYEKEERGRGNFPDRFSARQFPNYSSELNVNALLLGDSALYLCASSSGPTSGRHNEQFFGPGTRLTVL.

The chain combines TRBV25-1 with TRBJ2-1, with 11 bases aligning to TRBD2. V lost 1 base, J lost 6 bases, and 5 bases stayed unmatched. This CDR3 has 16 amino acids. Germline V gene data show CDR1 as MGHDK and CDR2 as SYGVNS. CDR3 DNA sequence: TGTGCCAGCAGTGAATTCCCTAGCGGGAGGCTCAATGAGCAGTTCTTC. This translates into CASSEFPSGRLNEQFF.

This clone was recorded only once. The J gene is TRBJ2-7, the V gene TRBV7-6; D possibly corresponds to TRBD2 (7 bases). Trimming stripped 2 bases from V and 1 base from J, with 21 bases between. Germline V CDR1 and CDR2: SGHVS, FNYEAQ. This CDR3 is 18 amino acids long. CDR3 protein: CASSLWWGGREGSYEQYF. CDR3 DNA sequence: TGTGCCAGCAGCTTATGGTGGGGGGGCAGGGAGGGATCCTACGAGCAGTACTTC.

This rearrangement joins TRBV2 to TRBJ2-6, with 16 nucleotides matching TRBD2. Germline V gene lookup returns CDR1 SNHLY and CDR2 FYNNEI. The J segment lost 2 bases and the V segment lost 6 bases, leaving 7 bases of the junction unmatched. CDR3 length: 19 residues. This CDR3 reads CASSSMGLAGGPGANVLTF. In DNA form, the CDR3 reads TGTGCCAGCAGCTCTATGGGACTAGCGGGGGGGCCTGGGGCCAACGTCCTGACTTTC.

This clone has only one observation. V is TRBV4-1 and J is TRBJ1-4; maybe TRBD1 (5 bases). The CDR3 sequence is 14 residues long. Germline assignment: CDR1 MGHRA and CDR2 YSYEKL. V lost 4 bases and J lost 8, with 14 bases in between. CDR3 in amino acids: CASSLKGMTEKLFF. DNA for the CDR3: TGCGCCAGCAGCCTGAAGGGGATGACAGAAAAACTGTTTTTT.